A selection of T cell receptor beta chains follows, all from one sample in a study of blood T cells in healthy people across ages. TCRdb re-analysed the 5' RACE reads in MiXCR, keeping a single row per CDR3 protein. The sample has 550,000 to 750,000 distinct CDR3 sequences; 21% are singletons. Sequencing was done on a sample of blood. These TCRs come from a man between 65 and 85 years old in good health. CDR3s include the opening cysteine and the closing phenylalanine or tryptophan. A D gene is named only where the DNA matches it firmly. Clone sizes are given selectively: once, few, many, or a class where the clone is expanded.

clone size,J gene,D gene,V gene,CDR3 DNA,CDR3 protein
many,TRBJ2-5,-,TRBV27,TGTGCCAGCAGACCGAGGTTCCAGGGTTTTGAGACCCAGTACTTC,CASRPRFQGFETQYF
few,TRBJ1-2,-,TRBV27,TGTGCCAGCAGTTTATCAGGCAGGGAGGATGGCTACACCTTC,CASSLSGREDGYTF
-,TRBJ2-7,TRBD1,TRBV28,TGTGCCAGCAGTGGGGAAGGGACAGGGGACTACGAGCAGTACTTC,CASSGEGTGDYEQYF
few,TRBJ1-3,-,TRBV25-1,TGTGCCAGCAGCCCCGGTGTGCATGGAAACACCATATATTTT,CASSPGVHGNTIYF
-,TRBJ2-5,-,TRBV20-1,TGCAGTGCTAGGACCCCAGTCCTCTCGGAGACCCAGTACTTC,CSARTPVLSETQYF
few,TRBJ2-7,-,TRBV3-1,TGTGCCAGCAGCCCCGGCGACGGGCGCTACGAGCAGTACTTC,CASSPGDGRYEQYF
few,TRBJ2-1,TRBD1,TRBV6-2/TRBV6-3,TGTGCCAGCAGTTCCCGAGGACAGGGTTTCTACAATGAGCAGTTCTTC,CASSSRGQGFYNEQFF
many,TRBJ2-1,-,TRBV5-5,TGTGCCAGCAGCTTGGCCATAGATGAGCAGTTCTTC,CASSLAIDEQFF
-,TRBJ2-1,TRBD2,TRBV5-5,TGTGCCAGCAGCTTGAATCAGCGGGGGGGTCTCTACAATGAGCAGTTCTTC,CASSLNQRGGLYNEQFF
-,TRBJ2-1,TRBD1,TRBV7-3,TGTGCCAGCAGCTTAAGGGGACAGGGAAACTACAATGAGCAGTTCTTC,CASSLRGQGNYNEQFF
-,TRBJ2-6,-,TRBV6-5,TGTGCCAGCAGTTACAGGCCGGCCAACTCTGGGGCCAACGTCCTGACTTTC,CASSYRPANSGANVLTF
-,TRBJ2-3,TRBD2,TRBV9,TGTGCCAGCAGCGTAGAGATAGCGGGAGGAGGTCGAGATACGCAGTATTTT,CASSVEIAGGGRDTQYF
-,TRBJ1-2,TRBD1,TRBV6-5,TGTGCCAGCAGTTACTCCGGGACAGGGGGTGGCTACACCTTC,CASSYSGTGGGYTF
-,TRBJ2-5,-,TRBV7-3,TGTGCCAGCAGCTTAGTAGGAGGGGGACAAGAGACCCAGTACTTC,CASSLVGGGQETQYF
few,TRBJ2-7,-,TRBV21-1,TGTGCCAGCAGCGCTCGACAGGGTAAATACGAGCAGTACTTC,CASSARQGKYEQYF
-,TRBJ2-7,-,TRBV12-3/TRBV12-4,TGTGCCAGCAGAGGACCGGGAGCCTACGAGCAGTACTTC,CASRGPGAYEQYF
many,TRBJ2-6,TRBD1,TRBV6-2/TRBV6-3,TGTGCCAGCAGTTACCAGGGGGCCATGGTTTCTGGGGCCAACGTCCTGACTTTC,CASSYQGAMVSGANVLTF
-,TRBJ1-6,TRBD1,TRBV2,TGTGCCACCTGTCCGGGACAGGGGGCTTCACCCCTCCGCTTT,CATCPGQGASPLRF
few,TRBJ2-1,TRBD1,TRBV29-1,TGCAGCAGACAAGACAGGGGGGGTGAGCAGTTCTTC,CSRQDRGGEQFF
-,TRBJ1-3,-,TRBV4-1,TGCGCCAGCAGCCAAGATTCCGGAGGGGACGGTCGCGGAAACACCATATATTTT,CASSQDSGGDGRGNTIYF
-,TRBJ1-5,-,TRBV2,TGTGCCAGCACTGGTCAGCAGGGAGCGCATCAGCCCCAGCATTTT,CASTGQQGAHQPQHF
-,TRBJ1-2,-,TRBV20-1,TGCAGTGCTTGGGACTCCTATATCTATGGCTACACCTTC,CSAWDSYIYGYTF
-,TRBJ1-4,TRBD1,TRBV5-1,TGCGCCAGCAGCTTACAAGGACAGGGAAGGGGTGAAAAACTGTTTTTT,CASSLQGQGRGEKLFF
few,TRBJ1-5,TRBD1,TRBV18,TGTGCCAGCTCACGTACAGGGGGCGCAGATCAGCCCCAGCATTTT,CASSRTGGADQPQHF
-,TRBJ2-2,-,TRBV5-1,TGCGCCAGCACCCACCCCACCGGGGAGCTGTTTTTT,CASTHPTGELFF
-,TRBJ2-7,-,TRBV6-6,TGTGCCAGCAGTTACGAGGGTGCGGTTGTACGCGAGCAGTACTTC,CASSYEGAVVREQYF
many,TRBJ2-5,-,TRBV18,TGTGCCAGCTCACCACGACAGGCCGAAGAGACCCAGTACTTC,CASSPRQAEETQYF
few,TRBJ2-5,TRBD1,TRBV24-1,TGTGCCACCAGTGATTCCGGGACAGGGGGAGGAGAGACCCAGTACTTC,CATSDSGTGGGETQYF
many,TRBJ2-7,TRBD1,TRBV6-5,TGTGCCAGCAGTTATACCGACAGGGCTCTACCCTACGAGCAGTACTTC,CASSYTDRALPYEQYF
few,TRBJ2-7,TRBD1,TRBV7-2,TGTGCCAGCAGCTTAGCTGGGACAGGGCTTGGCGAGCAGTACTTC,CASSLAGTGLGEQYF
-,TRBJ2-7,TRBD2,TRBV5-1,TGCGCCAGCAGCACCCAACTAGCGGGAGGTTCCTACGAGCAGTACTTC,CASSTQLAGGSYEQYF
many,TRBJ1-2,-,TRBV27,TGTGCCAGCAGTTTATCGATGCGGGGGAACTATGGCTACACCTTC,CASSLSMRGNYGYTF
few,TRBJ2-4,TRBD2,TRBV12-3/TRBV12-4,TGTGCCAGCAGTGCCCCGACTAGCGGGAGAACCCAAAACATTCAGTACTTC,CASSAPTSGRTQNIQYF
many,TRBJ2-5,-,TRBV7-9,TGTGCCAGCAGCTTGCAGTTATCAGAGACCCAGTACTTC,CASSLQLSETQYF
-,TRBJ2-2,TRBD1,TRBV27,TGTGCCAGCAGTTTAGCAGGGGGTGTCGGGGAGCTGTTTTTT,CASSLAGGVGELFF
few,TRBJ2-1,TRBD2,TRBV29-1,TGCAGCGCCGGAGGTGGACTAGCGGAAATCTACAATGAGCAGTTCTTC,CSAGGGLAEIYNEQFF
-,TRBJ2-3,-,TRBV2,TGTGCCAGCAGTGAAGCGGGTTTCGATACGCAGTATTTT,CASSEAGFDTQYF
few,TRBJ2-2,TRBD2,TRBV6-1,TGTGCCAGCAGTGAACTACTAGCGGTTGGCGGGGAGCTGTTTTTT,CASSELLAVGGELFF
few,TRBJ2-5,-,TRBV5-1,TGCGCCAGCAGCCTTGAAGGGCCTCGTCTTGAGACCCAGTACTTC,CASSLEGPRLETQYF
-,TRBJ2-1,TRBD2,TRBV20-1,TGCAGTGCTAGAGACACACTAGCGGGGTTCAATGAGCAGTTCTTC,CSARDTLAGFNEQFF
-,TRBJ2-5,-,TRBV9,TGTGCCAGCAGCGCCGGGGGCCACACCCTCCAAGAGACCCAGTACTTC,CASSAGGHTLQETQYF
-,TRBJ2-2,TRBD2,TRBV5-1,TGCGCCAGTTCTCTAGCGGGAGGAAGTAAGAACACCGGGGAGCTGTTTTTT,CASSLAGGSKNTGELFF
-,TRBJ1-5,-,TRBV6-5,TGTGCCAGCAGTAACACAGCGGGCAATCAGCCCCAGCATTTT,CASSNTAGNQPQHF
many,TRBJ2-7,TRBD2,TRBV5-1,TGCGCCAGCAGCTTGACGGCTAGCGGACCGTACGAGCAGTACTTC,CASSLTASGPYEQYF
-,TRBJ2-5,TRBD1,TRBV5-1,TGCGCCAGCAGCCCGAGGACAGGGAAAGAAGAGACCCAGTACTTC,CASSPRTGKEETQYF
-,TRBJ1-4,-,TRBV7-2,TGTGCCAGCAGCTTGGGGCAGGGCGGAAAACTGTTTTTT,CASSLGQGGKLFF
-,TRBJ1-5,-,TRBV28,TGTGCCAGCACCTCGGAGGGAGGAGGACAGCCCCAGCATTTT,CASTSEGGGQPQHF